The sequence of this TCR beta chain was determined in a study of response to subunit inactivated influenza vaccine. General observations from the study: Seasonal influenza vaccination, on each occasion, was suggested by the authors to recruit few new T cells.

This clonotype was found many times. What it binds is not known. TCRdb fed the RT-PCR reads into MiXCR, producing one record per CDR3 protein. The repertoire consists of under 500,000 distinct CDR3 sequences, with 11% occurring once and the leading ten covering about an eighth. V was trimmed by 7 bases and J by 3 bases, leaving 9 bases between them. CDR3 size: 12 residues. The germline V gene has CDR1 MNHEY and CDR2 SVGAGI. This chain joins TRBV6-5 and TRBJ1-1; D not resolved. Material: PBMCs from blood, obtained 35 to 45 days after vaccination. The receptor was isolated from a man over 45 who received an inactivated influenza vaccine. The CDR3 bases are TGTGCCAGCATGAGGGCGTACACTGAAGCTTTCTTT. Translated, it gives CASMRAYTEAFF.